This T cell receptor (beta chain) emerged from a study of T cells after yellow fever vaccination. Each CDR3 protein is one row after TCRdb ran MiXCR on the 5' RACE reads. The data contain roughly 170,000 distinct CDR3 sequences, 6.2% of them singletons. Trimming removed 1 base at V and 4 bases at J, with 7 bases between. The CDR3 has 12 residues. Looked up from germline, CDR1 is GTSNPN and CDR2 is SVGIG (reference sequence). Study-wide points: Among primary-vaccination clones, most reappeared after the booster, at almost 98% for CD4 and more than 85% for CD8.

For this clonotype: What it recognizes is unknown.

V gene TRBV30 combines with J gene TRBJ1-2; D is undetermined. The material sequenced was CD4+ T cells sorted from PBMCs, taken on the day of the first yellow fever vaccination. The TCR originated in a man aged 18 to 30 who received the YFV17D yellow fever vaccine. The CDR3 DNA sequence: TGTGCCTGGAGTGCGGCCGCCTATGGCTACACCTTC. This sequence encodes CAWSAAAYGYTF.